This T cell receptor (beta chain) was obtained from a study of blood T cell repertoires in COVID-19. Study-wide background: Sources were T cells, B-cell-depleted T cells, or PBMCs; the material itself was cDNA or gDNA.

The CDR3 is 13 residues long. V lost 3 bases, J lost 6 bases, and 9 bases lay in between. In germline, CDR1 is WNHNN, CDR2 SYGVQD (reference sequence). This clone appeared a few times. The data were produced by immunoSEQ multiplex PCR, yet TCRdb's version contains in-frame clones alone and is incomplete. The sample shows around 130,000 clones, approximately 81% of them seen only once. Sequenced material: peripheral blood. The receptor's source is a man in his sixties with acute or convalescent COVID-19. The genes are TRBV10-1 and TRBJ2-1; D not certain. CDR3 bases: TGCGCCAGCAGTGAAAGCCAGCGCAATGAGCAGTTCTTC. Its protein product is CASSESQRNEQFF.